Each of the 25 T cell receptor beta chains below was sequenced from the same sample in a study of blood T cell repertoires in COVID-19. Libraries were prepared by immunoSEQ multiplex PCR; TCRdb keeps only in-frame clonotypes and omits some of them. Among 470,000 or so clones, around nine tenths were seen once, and the ten largest hold approximately 2%. The sequenced sample consisted of PBMCs or T cells enriched from blood (not recorded which). The origin of the receptors is a woman between 18 and 29 years old with acute COVID-19.

The chain employs TRBV5-1 and TRBJ2-7, with D possibly matching TRBD1 (5 bases). Per germline, CDR1 SGHRS and CDR2 YFSETQ. This CDR3 contains 12 residues. V lost 5 bases, J lost 0 bases, and 6 bases lay in between. The CDR3 DNA is TGCGCCAGCAGAGACAGCTCCTACGAGCAGTACTTC. Translation gives CASRDSSYEQYF. Using reference TRBV5-1 and TRBJ2-7 for the parts outside the CDR3, the full variable domain is KAGVTQTPRYLIKTRGQQVTLSCSPISGHRSVSWYQQTPGQGLQFLFEYFSETQRNKGNFPGRFSGRQFSNSRSEMNVSTLELGDSALYLCASRDSSYEQYFGPGTRLTVT.

The genes are TRBV5-1 and TRBJ1-4; tentatively, D is TRBD1 (6 bases). V was cut by 6 bases and J by 4 bases, with 16 bases left in between. Germline lookup yields CDR1 SGHRS and CDR2 YFSETQ. CDR3 length: 15 residues. CDR3 bases: TGCGCCAGCAAACGGGACACAGGGTTTAATGAAAAACTGTTTTTT. Its protein is CASKRDTGFNEKLFF.

The CDR3 region is CASSLPAGTPFNTGELFF. CDR3 in DNA: TGTGCCAGCAGCTTACCAGCGGGGACACCATTTAACACCGGGGAGCTGTTTTTT. The chain is built from TRBV5-6 and TRBJ2-2, with a possible D match to TRBD2 (7 bases). CDR1 and CDR2 from the germline V gene are SGHDT and YYEEEE. The CDR3 covers 18 residues. V was cut by 2 bases and J by 2 bases, with 19 bases left in between.

The chain links TRBV29-1 to TRBJ1-1, with 8 bases that match TRBD1. There are 13 residues in the CDR3. Unmatched junction bases numbered 6, after V lost 4 bases and J lost 5 bases. Germline V gene lookup returns CDR1 SQVTM and CDR2 ANQGSEA. The CDR3 coding sequence is TGCAGCGTTGGGGACAGGTTGGTGACTGAAGCTTTCTTT. This codes for CSVGDRLVTEAFF. The full variable domain, rest sourced from reference TRBV29-1 and TRBJ1-1, is SAVISQKPSRDICQRGTSLTIQCQVDSQVTMMFWYRQQPGQSLTLIATANQGSEATYESGFVIDKFPISRPNLTFSTLTVSNMSPEDSSIYLCSVGDRLVTEAFFGQGTRLTVV.

The CDR3 loop is CASSERRATSGRVWEQYF. DNA of the CDR3: TGCGCCAGCAGTGAGAGGCGGGCTACTAGCGGGAGGGTATGGGAGCAGTACTTC. The chain recombines TRBV10-2 with TRBJ2-7; 13 bases are a match to TRBD2. The germline V gene has CDR1 WSHSY and CDR2 SAAADI. V lost 2 bases, J lost 7 bases, and 14 bases stayed unmatched. The length of the CDR3 is 18 residues.

The table lists this clone with a few counts. The chain has TRBV2 and TRBJ1-4; TRBD1 matches at 10 bases. Germline lookup yields CDR1 SNHLY and CDR2 FYNNEI. CDR3 length: 15 residues. V was clipped by 6 bases and J by 8 bases; unmatched bases: 9. The CDR3 DNA follows: TGTGCCAGCAGGGGGACAGGGGTGGTTGGGGAAAAACTGTTTTTT. This encodes CASRGTGVVGEKLFF. Combining the CDR3 with reference TRBV2 and TRBJ1-4 gives the whole variable domain EPEVTQTPSHQVTQMGQEVILRCVPISNHLYFYWYRQILGQKVEFLVSFYNNEISEKSEIFDDQFSVERPDGSNFTLKIRSTKLEDSAMYFCASRGTGVVGEKLFFGSGTQLSVL.

The CDR3 nucleotides are TGTGCCAGTAGTATGACAGGGGGCGACGAAAAACTGTTTTTT. It codes for CASSMTGGDEKLFF. V usage is TRBV19 and J usage is TRBJ1-4; 10 bases are shared with TRBD1. Trimming at V came to 3 bases and at J to 8 bases, leaving 3 bases not matched to a gene. CDR3 length: 14 amino acids. CDR1 and CDR2 from the germline V gene are LNHDA and SQIVND (reference sequence). The variable domain in full, completed from reference TRBV19 and TRBJ1-4, reads DGGITQSPKYLFRKEGQNVTLSCEQNLNHDAMYWYRQDPGQGLRLIYYSQIVNDFQKGDIAEGYSVSREKKESFPLTVTSAQKNPTAFYLCASSMTGGDEKLFFGSGTQLSVL.

This rearrangement joins TRBV28 to TRBJ1-2, with 9 bases matching TRBD1. The length of the CDR3 is 18 residues. The V gene's germline CDR1 is MDHEN and CDR2 SYDVKM. Trimming at V came to 2 bases and at J to 5 bases, leaving 15 bases not matched to a gene. CDR3 in DNA: TGTGCCAGCAGTTTAGTGGCCGGGACAGGGCTCGTAGGGTATGGCTACACCTTC. The encoded protein is CASSLVAGTGLVGYGYTF.

This chain joins TRBV27 and TRBJ1-6; 8 bases are shared with TRBD1. This CDR3 comprises 13 residues. The V gene end was trimmed by 6 bases and the J gene end by 12 bases; junction bases not matched to a gene: 7. In germline, CDR1 is MNHEY, CDR2 SMNVEV (reference sequence). CDR3 region: CASRSTGGGPLHF. DNA for the CDR3: TGTGCCAGCAGGTCAACAGGGGGTGGACCCCTCCACTTT.

This rearrangement joins TRBV19 to TRBJ1-1; D remains ambiguous. The CDR3 has 11 residues. In germline, CDR1 is LNHDA, CDR2 SQIVND (reference sequence). V was pared by 7 bases and J by 3 bases, with 6 bases between. The chain's CDR3 is CASIEYTEAFF. In DNA, the CDR3 is TGTGCCAGTATTGAGTACACTGAAGCTTTCTTT.

The chain is built from TRBV6-5 and TRBJ1-4; D remains unclear. V lost 6 bases, J lost 3 bases, and 11 bases lay in between. Germline V gene sequence: CDR1 MNHEY, CDR2 SVGAGI. The CDR3 runs 14 residues. CDR3 sequence reads: CASSKQFSNEKLFF. The CDR3 DNA is TGTGCCAGCAGCAAACAATTTTCTAATGAAAAACTGTTTTTT.

The J gene is TRBJ2-7, the V gene TRBV19, with D hard to call. From germline, CDR1 is LNHDA and CDR2 SQIVND (reference sequence). Between the trimmed V and J ends, which lost 3 bases and 1 base, there was a span of 10 bases. This CDR3 has 14 residues. The CDR3: CASSIATVSYEQYF. CDR3 nucleotide sequence: TGTGCCAGTAGTATCGCCACAGTTTCCTACGAGCAGTACTTC.

The chain joins TRBV27 to TRBJ1-1, with D possibly being TRBD1 (5 bases). The CDR3 contains 13 residues. In germline, CDR1 is MNHEY, CDR2 SMNVEV (reference sequence). V gave up 8 bases and J gave up 5 bases, with 15 bases separating them. The CDR3 coding sequence is TGTGCCAGCCGTCCATACGGGGGGACTGAAGCTTTCTTT. Protein: CASRPYGGTEAFF.

The chain couples TRBV30 to TRBJ1-2, with a tentative D call TRBD1 (5 bases). The V gene's germline CDR1 is GTSNPN and CDR2 SVGIG (reference sequence). V dropped 3 bases and J dropped 5 bases, with 13 bases sitting between them. This CDR3 contains 13 residues. The CDR3 DNA is TGTGCCTGGAGCCCCCAAACAGGTTATGGCTACACCTTC. Protein: CAWSPQTGYGYTF.

The V call is TRBV5-1, the J call TRBJ2-5; 7 bases map to TRBD1. In germline, CDR1 is SGHRS, CDR2 YFSETQ. The ends lost 0 bases at V and 5 bases at J; junction bases unmatched: 4. The CDR3 runs 14 residues. CDR3 DNA: TGCGCCAGCAGCTTGGAAGGGGGCGTTGAGACCCAGTACTTC. It encodes CASSLEGGVETQYF.

The gene calls are TRBV5-1 and TRBJ1-5; D is perhaps TRBD1 (5 bases). V shed 0 bases and J shed 6 bases, with 13 bases lying between them. Germline lookup yields CDR1 SGHRS and CDR2 YFSETQ. The CDR3 contains 15 residues. The CDR3 coding sequence is TGCGCCAGCAGCTTGGCCGAGGGGCGGGGTCAGCCCCAGCATTTT. This translates into CASSLAEGRGQPQHF.

This clone was detected only a few times. The chain couples TRBV7-8 to TRBJ1-1, with TRBD1 identical over 8 bases. The germline CDR1 and CDR2 sequences are SGHVS and FQNEAQ. CDR3 length: 15 residues. V was clipped by 0 bases and J by 6 bases; unmatched bases: 6. This CDR3 reads CASSLAGTGVAEAFF. The CDR3, as DNA: TGTGCCAGCAGCTTAGCTGGGACAGGCGTGGCTGAAGCTTTCTTT.

The CDR3 is CASSQGPPGQGDYSNQPQHF. CDR3 in DNA: TGCGCCAGCAGCCAAGGACCCCCGGGACAGGGGGATTATAGCAATCAGCCCCAGCATTTT. J is TRBJ1-5 and V is TRBV4-1, with 11 nucleotides matching TRBD1. Per the germline V gene, CDR1 is MGHRA and CDR2 is YSYEKL. Trimming took 1 base from V and 0 from J; bases not matched to a gene: 11. The CDR3 contains 20 residues.

The chain combines TRBV29-1 with TRBJ1-3; D uncertain. The V and J ends lost 4 bases and 1 base respectively, with 8 bases between them. Germline assignment: CDR1 SQVTM and CDR2 ANQGSEA. This CDR3 is 13 amino acids long. Written as DNA, the CDR3 is TGCAGCGTTGCTTTAATGTCTGGAAACACCATATATTTT. This translates into CSVALMSGNTIYF. The variable domain in full, with the rest retrieved from reference TRBV29-1 and TRBJ1-3, is SAVISQKPSRDICQRGTSLTIQCQVDSQVTMMFWYRQQPGQSLTLIATANQGSEATYESGFVIDKFPISRPNLTFSTLTVSNMSPEDSSIYLCSVALMSGNTIYFGEGSWLTVV.

This rearrangement joins TRBV6-5 to TRBJ1-2, with unresolved D. V was shortened by 5 bases and J by 5 bases, with 12 bases between the two germline ends. The CDR3 is made up of 13 amino acids. Germline CDR1 and CDR2: MNHEY and SVGAGI. The DNA for the CDR3 is TGTGCCAGCAGTAACGGACGGGAATATGGCTACACCTTC. Translation gives CASSNGREYGYTF.

The chain joins TRBV3-1 (or the pseudogene TRBV3-2) to TRBJ2-3; 9 nucleotides line up with TRBD2. CDR3 length: 14 amino acids. The germline V gene encodes CDR1 LGHDT and CDR2 YNNKEL (reference sequence). The ends lost 4 bases at V and 6 bases at J; junction bases unmatched: 5. The CDR3 region has the DNA TGTGCCAGCAGCCTACCGGGACTAGCCGATACGCAGTATTTT. Translated, it gives CASSLPGLADTQYF.

The V and J genes are TRBV7-2 and TRBJ1-1; TRBD1 agrees at 8 bases. V dropped 4 bases and J dropped 5; count of bases not matched to a gene: 9. The CDR3 runs to 15 residues. Germline loops: CDR1 SGHTA, CDR2 FQGNSA. The CDR3 DNA reads as TGTGCCAGCAGCTCAGGAGCAGGGGGCGTAACTGAAGCTTTCTTT. Protein product: CASSSGAGGVTEAFF.

The CDR3 region is CASSLGTVKGSSSGNTIYF. The CDR3 DNA sequence: TGTGCCAGCAGCTTAGGGACAGTTAAGGGCTCCTCTTCTGGAAACACCATATATTTT. The chain carries TRBV7-9 and TRBJ1-3, with D perhaps TRBD1 (6 bases). Trimming shortened V by 1 base and J by 1 base, and 20 bases separated the two germline ends. Germline V lookup: CDR1 SEHNR, CDR2 FQNEAQ (reference sequence). CDR3 length: 19 residues. The whole variable domain, filled in from reference TRBV7-9 and TRBJ1-3, reads DTGVSQNPRHKITKRGQNVTFRCDPISEHNRLYWYRQTLGQGPEFLTYFQNEAQLEKSRLLSDRFSAERPKGSFSTLEIQRTEQGDSAMYLCASSLGTVKGSSSGNTIYFGEGSWLTVV.

The chain uses TRBV7-9 and TRBJ1-5, with D tentatively TRBD1 (6 bases). The CDR3 has 16 residues. The germline V gene encodes CDR1 SEHNR and CDR2 FQNEAQ (reference sequence). The V end was cut by 5 bases, the J end by 3 bases, with 17 bases between. This chain's CDR3 is CASSPGGARVNQPQHF. Written as DNA, the CDR3 is TGTGCCAGCAGCCCCGGGGGGGCCAGGGTCAATCAGCCCCAGCATTTT.

This rearrangement joins TRBV19 to TRBJ2-2; D perhaps matches TRBD1 (6 bases). The V gene lost 4 bases and the J gene lost 7 bases, with 10 bases spanning the gap. CDR3 length: 13 amino acids. Germline V CDR1 and CDR2: LNHDA, SQIVND (reference sequence). The CDR3 nucleotides are TGTGCCAGTAGTACACAGGGCCACGGGGAGCTGTTTTTT. Translated, it gives CASSTQGHGELFF.